This passage covers 18 T cell receptor beta chains from one sample sequenced in a study of OX40 agonist ivuxolimab in advanced cancers. The protocol was immunoSEQ multiplex PCR, while the TCRdb copy is restricted to in-frame clones and leaves out a portion. This table holds roughly 80,000 clones, 85% to 95% found once. The starting material was CD4+ or CD8+ T cells sorted from blood, obtained in a trial of the OX40 agonist ivuxolimab. The receptor set was obtained from an adult with an advanced solid tumor such as melanoma, head and neck, liver or kidney cancer.

Regarding this clone: The same CDR3 is also encoded by other DNA sequences in this sample. The CDR3 bases are TGTGCCAGCAGCTTGGGGGACGGGGAGCTGTTTTTT. This gives the protein CASSLGDGELFF. The rearrangement joins TRBV5-6 to TRBJ2-2; D not resolved. The CDR3 has 12 residues. Germline-derived CDR1 and CDR2 are SGHDT and YYEEEE. V was shortened by 0 bases and J by 7 bases, with 4 bases between the two germline ends. The full variable domain, with the rest looked up from reference TRBV5-6 and TRBJ2-2, is DAGVTQSPTHLIKTRGQQVTLRCSPKSGHDTVSWYQQALGQGPQFIFQYYEEEERQRGNFPDRFSGHQFPNYSSELNVNALLLGDSALYLCASSLGDGELFFGEGSRLTVL.

The gene calls are TRBV5-3 and TRBJ2-7; TRBD2 matches 12 bases. Being an ORF, TRBV5-3 has a function that is uncertain. The CDR3 spans 16 residues. V trimming: 3 bases; J trimming: 2 bases; junction bases outside the gene matches: 6. The CDR3 DNA reads as TGTGCCAGAAGCTCAGCCGCTAGCGGGAGGGCCTACGAGCAGTACTTC. Translating gives CARSSAASGRAYEQYF.

A single count supports this clone. This sequence joins TRBV28 and TRBJ1-5, with 8 bases fitting TRBD1. The CDR3 is 17 residues long. Germline V lookup: CDR1 MDHEN, CDR2 SYDVKM. V was pared by 5 bases and J by 5 bases, with 14 bases of the junction left unmatched. The CDR3 region is CASSPSWDRIMHQPQHF. In nucleotides, the CDR3 is TGTGCCAGCAGTCCCTCCTGGGACAGGATTATGCATCAGCCCCAGCATTTT.

This clone was counted a single time. The CDR3 nucleotides are TGCAGCGTTGAGGCAGGGCCCTATGGCTACACCTTC. Encoded protein: CSVEAGPYGYTF. The rearrangement links TRBV29-1 to TRBJ1-2, with D possibly TRBD1 on 5 matching bases. The germline V gene encodes CDR1 SQVTM and CDR2 ANQGSEA. The CDR3 is 12 amino acids. V was clipped by 3 bases and J by 4 bases, with 9 bases between them. The full variable domain, completed using reference TRBV29-1 and TRBJ1-2, is SAVISQKPSRDICQRGTSLTIQCQVDSQVTMMFWYRQQPGQSLTLIATANQGSEATYESGFVIDKFPISRPNLTFSTLTVSNMSPEDSSIYLCSVEAGPYGYTFGSGTRLTVV.

The V gene is TRBV27, the J gene TRBJ2-3; 8 bases align to TRBD2. Germline V gives CDR1 MNHEY, CDR2 SMNVEV (reference sequence). This CDR3 spans 15 amino acids. V was clipped by 6 bases and J by 4 bases; unmatched bases: 9. The CDR3 DNA sequence: TGTGCCAGCAGCCCACAGGCGGGGGGTTCAGATACGCAGTATTTT. Amino acid sequence: CASSPQAGGSDTQYF.

V usage is TRBV7-3 and J usage is TRBJ2-1; TRBD2 matches at 10 bases. Germline V gene lookup returns CDR1 SGHTA and CDR2 FQGTGA. The CDR3 has 13 residues. J was trimmed by 5 bases and V by 9 bases; bases with no gene match: 4. This chain's CDR3 is CASGTSANNEQFF. Written as DNA, the CDR3 is TGTGCCAGTGGGACTAGCGCCAACAATGAGCAGTTCTTC.

The rearrangement uses TRBV29-1 and TRBJ2-2, with 10 bases identical to TRBD1. With V trimmed by 0 bases and J by 7 bases, 11 bases remained unmatched. The length of the CDR3 is 17 residues. Germline CDR1 and CDR2: SQVTM and ANQGSEA. The chain's CDR3 is CSVEDQRDRGLSGELFF. CDR3 coding DNA: TGCAGCGTTGAAGATCAAAGGGACAGGGGCCTTAGCGGGGAGCTGTTTTTT.

This chain uses TRBV19 with TRBJ2-3, with a tentative D call TRBD2 (6 bases). This CDR3 comprises 16 residues. The V gene's germline CDR1 is LNHDA and CDR2 SQIVND (reference sequence). Trimming took 3 bases from V and 3 from J, leaving 16 bases between them. DNA for the CDR3: TGTGCCAGTAGTATCCGGCTAGCGTTCGGGACAGATACGCAGTATTTT. It yields the protein CASSIRLAFGTDTQYF.

The gene calls are TRBV27 and TRBJ2-7; D unclear. Per germline, CDR1 MNHEY and CDR2 SMNVEV (reference sequence). This CDR3 has 14 amino acids. Trimming cost V 0 bases and J 2 bases, with 8 bases left between them. CDR3 DNA sequence: TGTGCCAGCAGTTTATCGGGGATGACCTACGAGCAGTACTTC. It yields the protein CASSLSGMTYEQYF.

This clone was observed once. This chain links TRBV27 with TRBJ1-1; D may be TRBD1 (5 bases). Germline V gives CDR1 MNHEY, CDR2 SMNVEV (reference sequence). The length of the CDR3 is 16 residues. Trimming shortened V by 3 bases and J by 4 bases, and 18 bases separated the two germline ends. The CDR3 nucleotides read TGTGCCAGCAGTTTCTTGAGGGGTCCTCTGGGCACTGAAGCTTTCTTT. Protein: CASSFLRGPLGTEAFF.

This rearrangement joins TRBV4-1 to TRBJ2-3; TRBD2 agrees at 10 bases. Germline CDR1 reads MGHRA; CDR2 reads YSYEKL. The length of the CDR3 is 18 residues. The V and J ends lost 0 bases and 2 bases, in that order; junction bases with no gene match: 8. For the CDR3, the DNA is TGCGCCAGCAGCCAAGATCGTCTCGGACTAGCGGACACAGATACGCAGTATTTT. Its protein is CASSQDRLGLADTDTQYF.

The chain employs TRBV29-1 and TRBJ2-7; D might be TRBD1 (6 bases). This CDR3 contains 12 residues. Germline CDR1 reads SQVTM; CDR2 reads ANQGSEA. Trimming left V 0 bases short and J 12 bases short, with 15 bases between. CDR3 bases: TGCAGCGTTGAAGATGGGCAGGGGCGGCGGTACTTC. It specifies CSVEDGQGRRYF.

The chain has TRBV7-3 and TRBJ2-1; TRBD2 matches at 8 bases. The CDR3 has 17 residues. CDR1 and CDR2 (germline): SGHTA, FQGTGA. V trimming: 5 bases; J trimming: 5 bases; junction bases outside the gene matches: 14. The CDR3 protein is CASSPSPPGGPNNEQFF. The CDR3 nucleotides read TGTGCCAGCAGCCCAAGTCCCCCGGGAGGGCCGAACAATGAGCAGTTCTTC.

The rearrangement joins TRBV19 to TRBJ1-3, with D possibly being TRBD1 (5 bases). The CDR3 loop spans 14 amino acids. CDR1 and CDR2 from the germline V gene are LNHDA and SQIVND (reference sequence). The ends were cut back, 3 bases at V and 4 bases at J, with 10 bases in the middle. The CDR3 here is CASSIWGTGNTIYF. The CDR3 DNA is TGTGCCAGTAGTATCTGGGGGACCGGAAACACCATATATTTT.

This clone was found once. The chain combines TRBV2 with TRBJ2-3; D is perhaps TRBD2 (5 bases). Germline V gene sequence: CDR1 SNHLY, CDR2 FYNNEI. CDR3 length equals 14 residues. Trimming pared 4 bases from V and 1 base from J, leaving 9 bases between. CDR3 coding DNA: TGTGCCAGCAGTGGAGGGCAGGGCACAGATACGCAGTATTTT. Amino acids: CASSGGQGTDTQYF.

The V call is TRBV27, the J call TRBJ2-7, with a weak D call TRBD2 (5 bases). Germline V gene sequence: CDR1 MNHEY, CDR2 SMNVEV (reference sequence). V dropped 5 bases and J dropped 4 bases, with 12 bases sitting between them. CDR3 length: 13 amino acids. CDR3 coding DNA: TGTGCCAGCAGTCCCGGACTGATATACGAGCAGTACTTC. Protein sequence: CASSPGLIYEQYF.

The rearrangement links TRBV9 to TRBJ2-7; 7 bases map to TRBD1. The CDR3 sequence is 17 residues long. The V segment lost 0 bases and the J segment 0 bases; nucleotides outside the gene matches: 9. From germline, CDR1 is SGDLS and CDR2 YYNGEE. CDR3 nucleotide sequence: TGTGCCAGCAGCGTAGGTCTCGGGACAGAGCTCTCCTACGAGCAGTACTTC. Amino acids: CASSVGLGTELSYEQYF.

The table lists this clone with a count of one. This chain uses TRBV9 with TRBJ2-3; perhaps TRBD2 as D (6 bases). The V end was cut by 4 bases, the J end by 3 bases, with 12 bases between. CDR1 and CDR2 from the germline V gene are SGDLS and YYNGEE. This CDR3 has 14 residues. CDR3 in amino acids: CASSPHGGTDTQYF. The CDR3 DNA follows: TGTGCCAGCAGCCCCCATGGGGGGACAGATACGCAGTATTTT.